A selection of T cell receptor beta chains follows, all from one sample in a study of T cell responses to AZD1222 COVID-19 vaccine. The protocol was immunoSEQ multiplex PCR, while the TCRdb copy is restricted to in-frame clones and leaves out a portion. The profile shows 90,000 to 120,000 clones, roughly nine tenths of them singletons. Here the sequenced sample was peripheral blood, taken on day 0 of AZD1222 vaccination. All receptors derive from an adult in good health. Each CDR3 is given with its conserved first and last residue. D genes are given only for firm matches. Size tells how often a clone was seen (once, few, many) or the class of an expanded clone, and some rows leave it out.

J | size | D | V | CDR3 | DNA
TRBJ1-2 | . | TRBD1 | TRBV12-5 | CASGPSLPGQGLGYTF | TGTGCTAGTGGACCAAGCCTCCCGGGACAGGGGCTTGGCTACACCTTC
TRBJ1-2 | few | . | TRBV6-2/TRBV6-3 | CASSSMVGYTF | TGTGCCAGCAGTTCGATGGTTGGCTACACCTTC
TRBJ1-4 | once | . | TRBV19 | CASRSGQPPEKLFF | TGTGCCAGTAGGAGTGGACAGCCCCCTGAAAAACTGTTTTTT
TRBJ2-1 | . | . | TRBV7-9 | CASSLMGGTTYNEQFF | TGTGCCAGCAGCTTAATGGGCGGGACGACGTACAATGAGCAGTTCTTC
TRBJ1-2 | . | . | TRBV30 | CAWGGDSGLPGYTF | TGTGCCTGGGGGGGGGACTCGGGGCTCCCCGGCTACACCTTC
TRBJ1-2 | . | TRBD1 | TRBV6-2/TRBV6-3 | CASSPWGTADISGYTF | TGTGCCAGCAGTCCCTGGGGGACAGCAGATATAAGTGGCTACACCTTC
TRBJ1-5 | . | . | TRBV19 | CASSPGRETQPQHF | TGTGCCAGTAGTCCCGGAAGAGAAACGCAGCCCCAGCATTTT
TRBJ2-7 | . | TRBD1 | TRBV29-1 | CSVESGQGREQYF | TGCAGCGTTGAGTCCGGACAGGGTCGCGAGCAGTACTTC
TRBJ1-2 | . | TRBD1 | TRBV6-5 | CASSSQGPGYGYTF | TGTGCCAGCAGTTCACAGGGGCCAGGGTATGGCTACACCTTC
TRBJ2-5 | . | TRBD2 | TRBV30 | CAWSALAGGPQETQYF | TGTGCCTGGAGTGCGCTAGCGGGAGGACCTCAAGAGACCCAGTACTTC
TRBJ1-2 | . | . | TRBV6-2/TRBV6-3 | CASSPTMRFYTF | TGTGCCAGCAGTCCGACTATGAGATTCTACACCTTC
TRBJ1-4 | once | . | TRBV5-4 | CASSLRGRNEKLFF | TGTGCCAGCAGCTTGAGGGGACGGAATGAAAAACTGTTTTTT
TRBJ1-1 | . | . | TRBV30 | CAWSRTAYMNTEAFF | TGTGCCTGGAGTCGGACAGCTTATATGAACACTGAAGCTTTCTTT
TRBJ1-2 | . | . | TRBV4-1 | CASSQDTEENYGYTF | TGCGCCAGCAGCCAAGATACCGAGGAGAACTATGGCTACACCTTC
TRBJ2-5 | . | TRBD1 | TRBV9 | CASSHFPDRVSQETQYF | TGTGCCAGCAGCCATTTTCCCGACAGGGTCAGCCAAGAGACCCAGTACTTC
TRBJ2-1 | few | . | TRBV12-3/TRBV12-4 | CASRRIFNEQFF | TGTGCCAGCAGGAGGATATTCAATGAGCAGTTCTTC
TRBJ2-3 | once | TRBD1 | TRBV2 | CASTRGGDRGRLF | TGTGCCAGCACCCGAGGGGGGGACAGGGGCCGTCTTTTT
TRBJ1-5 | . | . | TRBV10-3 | CATQPGLNQPQHF | TGTGCCACCCAACCGGGCCTGAATCAGCCCCAGCATTTT
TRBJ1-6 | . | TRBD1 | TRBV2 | CASSIGQVNSPLHF | TGTGCCAGCAGTATTGGACAGGTTAATTCACCCCTCCACTTT
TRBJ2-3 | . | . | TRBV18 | CASSPLADTQYF | TGTGCCAGCTCACCCCTCGCGGATACGCAGTATTTT
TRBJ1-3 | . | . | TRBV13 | CASSVSSGPVGNTIYF | TGTGCCAGCAGCGTGAGTTCCGGGCCAGTGGGAAACACCATATATTTT
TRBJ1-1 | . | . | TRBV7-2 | CASSDTRMGDTEAFF | TGTGCCAGCAGCGACACCAGAATGGGGGACACTGAAGCTTTCTTT
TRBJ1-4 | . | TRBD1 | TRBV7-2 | CASSGQGVSEKLFF | TGTGCCAGCAGCGGACAGGGGGTTAGTGAAAAACTGTTTTTT
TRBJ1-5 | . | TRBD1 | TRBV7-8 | CASSRGQILGQHF | TGTGCCAGCAGCAGGGGACAGATTTTGGGTCAGCATTTT
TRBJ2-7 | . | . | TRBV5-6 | CASSLVSSEQYF | TGTGCCAGCAGCTTGGTCTCAAGCGAGCAGTACTTC
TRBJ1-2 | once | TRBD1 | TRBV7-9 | CASSLGGQGLIYGYTF | TGTGCCAGCAGCTTAGGGGGACAGGGGCTTATCTATGGCTACACCTTC
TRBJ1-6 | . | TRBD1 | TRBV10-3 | CAIRSQGALSNSPLHF | TGTGCCATCAGATCTCAGGGGGCTTTAAGTAATTCACCCCTCCACTTT
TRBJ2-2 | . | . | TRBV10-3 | CAISEFLAENTGELFF | TGTGCCATCAGTGAGTTCTTAGCGGAGAACACCGGGGAGCTGTTTTTT
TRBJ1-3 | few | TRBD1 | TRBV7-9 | CASSRDRGNTIYF | TGTGCCAGCAGCCGAGACAGGGGGAACACCATATATTTT
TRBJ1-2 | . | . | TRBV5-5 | CASSLGQLFLYGYTF | TGTGCCAGCAGCTTGGGACAGCTCTTCCTATATGGCTACACCTTC
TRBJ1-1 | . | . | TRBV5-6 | CASSLGADRSNTEAFF | TGTGCCAGCAGCTTGGGAGCGGACAGATCTAACACTGAAGCTTTCTTT
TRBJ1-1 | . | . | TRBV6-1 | CASSEKLEGGTEAFF | TGTGCCAGCAGTGAGAAGCTTGAGGGAGGTACTGAAGCTTTCTTT
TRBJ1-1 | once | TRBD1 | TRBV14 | CASSPSRDSEAFF | TGTGCCAGCAGTCCTTCGAGGGACAGTGAAGCTTTCTTT
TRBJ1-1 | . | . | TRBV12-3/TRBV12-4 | CASSWGKNTEAFF | TGTGCCAGCAGTTGGGGAAAGAACACTGAAGCTTTCTTT
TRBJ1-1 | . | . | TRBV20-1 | CSARRSTEAFF | TGCAGTGCTAGAAGGTCGACTGAAGCTTTCTTT
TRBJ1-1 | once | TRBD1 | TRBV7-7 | CASSPGLGQEAFF | TGTGCCAGCAGCCCGGGATTGGGACAGGAAGCTTTCTTT
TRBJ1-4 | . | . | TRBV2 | CASKRGVSEKLFF | TGTGCCAGCAAAAGGGGAGTTAGTGAAAAACTGTTTTTT
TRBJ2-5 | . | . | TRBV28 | CASSKQHETQYF | TGTGCCAGCAGCAAACAGCATGAGACCCAGTACTTC
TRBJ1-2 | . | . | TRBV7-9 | CASSLVGASWGYTF | TGTGCCAGCAGCTTAGTGGGGGCTTCGTGGGGCTACACCTTC
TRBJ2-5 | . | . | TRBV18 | CASSPLGGHGETQYF | TGTGCCAGCTCACCTCTCGGGGGACACGGGGAGACCCAGTACTTC
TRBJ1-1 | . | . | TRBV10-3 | CAISDLTDRTEAFF | TGTGCCATCAGTGACTTGACAGACCGGACTGAAGCTTTCTTT
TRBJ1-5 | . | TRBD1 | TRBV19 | CASSTHNRGSQPQHF | TGTGCCAGTAGTACACACAACAGGGGAAGTCAGCCCCAGCATTTT
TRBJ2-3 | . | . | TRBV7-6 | CASSRSGGAGSPDTQYF | TGTGCCAGCAGCCGTTCGGGCGGGGCGGGATCACCAGATACGCAGTATTTT